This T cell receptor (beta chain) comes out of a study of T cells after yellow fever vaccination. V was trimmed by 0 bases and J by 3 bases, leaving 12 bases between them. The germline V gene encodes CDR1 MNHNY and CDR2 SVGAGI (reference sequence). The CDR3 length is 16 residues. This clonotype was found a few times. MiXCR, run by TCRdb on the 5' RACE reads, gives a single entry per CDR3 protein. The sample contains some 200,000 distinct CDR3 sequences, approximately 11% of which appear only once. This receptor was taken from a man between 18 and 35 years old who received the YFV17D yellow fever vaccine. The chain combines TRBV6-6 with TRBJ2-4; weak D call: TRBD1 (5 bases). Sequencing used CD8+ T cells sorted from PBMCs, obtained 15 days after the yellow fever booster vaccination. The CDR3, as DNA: TGTGCCAGCAGTTACTCTTCGCAGGGCGGCAAAAACATTCAGTACTTC. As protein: CASSYSSQGGKNIQYF.